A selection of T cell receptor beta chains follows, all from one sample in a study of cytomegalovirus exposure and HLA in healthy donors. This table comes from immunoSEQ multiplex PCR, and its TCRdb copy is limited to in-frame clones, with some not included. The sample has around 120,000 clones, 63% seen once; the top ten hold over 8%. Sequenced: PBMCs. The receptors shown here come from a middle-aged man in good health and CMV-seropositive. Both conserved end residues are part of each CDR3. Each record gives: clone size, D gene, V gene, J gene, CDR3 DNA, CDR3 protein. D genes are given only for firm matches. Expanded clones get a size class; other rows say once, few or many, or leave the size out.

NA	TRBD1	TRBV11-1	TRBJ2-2	TGTGCCAGCAGCTCCCGAGGGCGACAGGGGGGGACCGGGGAGCTGTTTTTT	CASSSRGRQGGTGELFF
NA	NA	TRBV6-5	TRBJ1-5	TGTGCCAGCAGTTACTCAGTCCAGGGTAATCAGCCCCAGCATTTT	CASSYSVQGNQPQHF
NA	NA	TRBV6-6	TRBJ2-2	TGTGCCAGCAGGGGGCAACACACCGGGGAGCTGTTTTTT	CASRGQHTGELFF
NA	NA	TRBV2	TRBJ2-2	TGTGCCAGCGGTAGTAGTGGGCTAAGCGGGGAGCTGTTTTTT	CASGSSGLSGELFF
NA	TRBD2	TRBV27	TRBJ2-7	TGTGCCAGCAGTTTCCGGACTAGCGGGAGTAGTTTAGGCTCCTACGAGCAGTACTTC	CASSFRTSGSSLGSYEQYF
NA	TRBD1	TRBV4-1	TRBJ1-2	TGCGCCAGCAGCCAAGATCTGAGGGGGCCCAGCTATGGCTACACCTTC	CASSQDLRGPSYGYTF
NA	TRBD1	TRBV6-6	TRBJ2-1	TGTGCCAGCAGTGGGGGACAGGGGGCCCTCGGTGAGCAGTTCTTC	CASSGGQGALGEQFF
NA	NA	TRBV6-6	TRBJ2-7	TGTGCCAGCTCCCTCCTTCACGAGCAGTACTTC	CASSLLHEQYF
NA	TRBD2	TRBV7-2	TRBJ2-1	TGTGCCAGCAGCTCTAGCGGGACGGGCTCCTACAATGAGCAGTTCTTC	CASSSSGTGSYNEQFF
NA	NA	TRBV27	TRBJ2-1	TGTGCCAGCAGCCCCCGGGGTGCATACAATGAGCAGTTCTTC	CASSPRGAYNEQFF
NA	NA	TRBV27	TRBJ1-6	TGTGCCAGCAGGTTACAGGGATTACAGAGTTCACCCCTCCACTTT	CASRLQGLQSSPLHF
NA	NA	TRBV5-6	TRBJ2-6	TGTGCCAGCAGCACAGGGGCCAACGTCCTGACTTTC	CASSTGANVLTF
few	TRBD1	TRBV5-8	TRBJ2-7	TGTGCCAGCAGCTTGACCGGGACAGCCACCTACGAGCAGTACTTC	CASSLTGTATYEQYF
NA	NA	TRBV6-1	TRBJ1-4	TGTGCCAGCAAGAGACAGGTTACAACTAATGAAAAACTGTTTTTT	CASKRQVTTNEKLFF
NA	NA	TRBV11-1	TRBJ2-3	TGTGCCAGCAGCTTCCGGGAGACGGTCACAGATACGCAGTATTTT	CASSFRETVTDTQYF
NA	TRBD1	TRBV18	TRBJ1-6	TGTGCCAGCTCAGACGGGACAGGCGGCCTCCACTTT	CASSDGTGGLHF
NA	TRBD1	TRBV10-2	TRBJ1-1	TGCGCCAGCAGCGGAATTAGGACAGGGGTGAACACTGAAGCTTTCTTT	CASSGIRTGVNTEAFF
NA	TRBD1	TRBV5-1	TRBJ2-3	TGCGCCAGCAGCCCGGGACAGGGCGAGGCAGATACGCAGTATTTT	CASSPGQGEADTQYF
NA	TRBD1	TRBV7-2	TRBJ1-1	TGTGCCAGCAGCTTAGACAGGGGCAACACTGAAGCTTTCTTT	CASSLDRGNTEAFF
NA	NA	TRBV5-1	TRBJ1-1	TGCGCCAGCAGCTTGGCCCCCGGGGGGGCTGAAGCTTTCTTT	CASSLAPGGAEAFF
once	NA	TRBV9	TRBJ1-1	TGTGCCAGCGGAGGGGTCACTGAAGCTTTCTTT	CASGGVTEAFF
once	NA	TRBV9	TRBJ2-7	TGTGCCAGCAGCGTAGGCCCCAGCGGGCGGACCTACGAGCAGTACTTC	CASSVGPSGRTYEQYF
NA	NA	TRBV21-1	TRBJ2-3	TGTGCCAGCAGCTTCACCGCCAACGGGGGAATCACAGATACGCAGTATTTT	CASSFTANGGITDTQYF
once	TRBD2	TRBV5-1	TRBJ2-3	TGCGCCAGCGGTCTCGGGACTAGCGGCCTTCTGGGAGATACGCAGTATTTT	CASGLGTSGLLGDTQYF
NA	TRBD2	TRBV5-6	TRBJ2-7	TGTGCCAGCAGTCAGACTAGCAACTACGAGCAGTACTTC	CASSQTSNYEQYF
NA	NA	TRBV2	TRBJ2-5	TGTGCCAGCAGTGGGCAGGTCCACGAGACCCAGTACTTC	CASSGQVHETQYF
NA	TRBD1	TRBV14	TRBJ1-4	TGTGCCAGCAGCCAAAGACAGGGGAGGAACGTAAAACTGTTTTTT	CASSQRQGRNVKLFF
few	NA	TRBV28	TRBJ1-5	TGTGCCAGTCAGGGCGGGGGCAATCAGCCCCAGCATTTT	CASQGGGNQPQHF
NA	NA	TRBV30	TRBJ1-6	TGTGCCTGGAGCGCCCTTCTAAGGGGGACCCTCTATAATTCACCCCTCCACTTT	CAWSALLRGTLYNSPLHF
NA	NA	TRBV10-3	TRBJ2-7	TGTGCCATCAGTGATTCCGGAGGTAGCGGCGACGAGCAGTACTTC	CAISDSGGSGDEQYF
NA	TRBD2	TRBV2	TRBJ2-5	TGTGCCAGCAGTGAGGGGACTAGCGTAGAGACCCAGTACTTC	CASSEGTSVETQYF
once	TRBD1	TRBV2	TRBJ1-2	TGTGCCAGCAGTGAGTTGGGACAGGTAGTTGGCTACACCTTC	CASSELGQVVGYTF
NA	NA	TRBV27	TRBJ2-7	TGTGCCAGCAGCTTAGACATCTCCTACGAGCAGTACTTC	CASSLDISYEQYF
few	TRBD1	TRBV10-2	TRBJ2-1	TGCGCCAGCAGAATACAGGGGGAAAGGAATGAGCAGTTCTTC	CASRIQGERNEQFF
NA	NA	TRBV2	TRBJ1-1	TGTGCCAGCACTACCAGGATCCAGAACACTGAAGCTTTCTTT	CASTTRIQNTEAFF
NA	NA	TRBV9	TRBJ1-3	TGTGCCAGCAGCGTCCTAGATAGGTATTCTGGAAACACCATATATTTT	CASSVLDRYSGNTIYF